The 12 T cell receptor beta chains reported below all come from one sample, sequenced in a study of blood T cell repertoires in COVID-19. TCRdb's copy holds only in-frame clones and misses some; the assay was immunoSEQ multiplex PCR. The sample lists more than 80,000 clones, 86% occurring once. Sequencing was done on a sample of peripheral blood. Source of these receptors: a man aged 45-60 years with active COVID-19.

V usage is TRBV28 and J usage is TRBJ1-5; the D gene is possibly TRBD1 (6 bases). The length of the CDR3 is 16 residues. Germline CDR1 is MDHEN and CDR2 is SYDVKM. With 5 bases removed from V and 1 base from J, the gap between germline ends came to 15 bases. CDR3 residues: CASSNLEGGSNQPQHF. The DNA for the CDR3 is TGTGCCAGCAGTAACCTTGAGGGGGGGAGCAATCAGCCCCAGCATTTT.

This clone was observed once. The V gene is TRBV19, the J gene TRBJ2-2; D perhaps matches TRBD1 (6 bases). The V end was cut by 3 bases, the J end by 4 bases, with 12 bases between. CDR1 and CDR2 (germline): LNHDA, SQIVND (reference sequence). The CDR3 loop spans 15 amino acids. CDR3 amino acids: CASSMGATATGELFF. The CDR3 DNA follows: TGTGCCAGTAGTATGGGGGCTACGGCCACCGGGGAGCTGTTTTTT.

This clone has more than one count but fewer than ten. The gene calls are TRBV4-2 and TRBJ2-1; 13 bases match TRBD2. The CDR3 runs 18 residues. Germline CDR1 reads LGHNA; CDR2 reads YNFKEQ. J gave up 3 bases and V 3 bases, and 8 bases lay outside the gene matches. CDR3 residues: CASSHSPGTSGIYNEQFF. CDR3 nucleotides: TGTGCCAGCAGCCATTCACCCGGGACTAGCGGGATCTACAATGAGCAGTTCTTC.

The chain recombines TRBV9 with TRBJ2-1; maybe TRBD1 (6 bases). V was cut by 0 bases and J by 6 bases, with 13 bases left in between. CDR3 length: 15 amino acids. Per germline, CDR1 SGDLS and CDR2 YYNGEE. The CDR3 DNA follows: TGTGCCAGCAGCGTAGGGGCAGGGGTATTCAATGAGCAGTTCTTC. Amino acids: CASSVGAGVFNEQFF.

This sequence joins TRBV19 and TRBJ2-6; D not certain. This CDR3 region has 14 residues. Germline values: CDR1 LNHDA, CDR2 SQIVND (reference sequence). Trimming took off 9 bases at V and 0 bases at J, with 9 bases between the two ends. CDR3: CASLASSGANVLTF. Here the CDR3 DNA reads TGTGCCAGCCTGGCCTCCTCTGGGGCCAACGTCCTGACTTTC.

This clone came up once. At one boundary the junction diverges from the germline segment, which might be a read error. The sample has other DNA sequences that encode this CDR3 too. The chain employs TRBV9 and TRBJ1-5; possibly TRBD1 for D (6 bases). Per germline, CDR1 SGDLS and CDR2 YYNGEE. CDR3 size: 16 residues. The CDR3 protein is CASSVAGKGVNQPQHF. CDR3 coding DNA: TGTGCCAGCAGCGTAGCGGGGAAGGGGGTCAATCAACCCCAGCATTTT. The variable domain in full, with the rest retrieved from reference TRBV9 and TRBJ1-5, is DSGVTQTPKHLITATGQRVTLRCSPRSGDLSVYWYQQSLDQGLQFLIQYYNGEERAKGNILERFSAQQFPDLHSELNLSSLELGDSALYFCASSVAGKGVNQPQHFGDGTRLSIL.

The rearrangement uses TRBV7-2 and TRBJ2-1, with 9 bases lining up with TRBD1. Germline assignment: CDR1 SGHTA and CDR2 FQGNSA. The CDR3 runs to 17 residues. Unmatched junction bases numbered 10, after V lost 2 bases and J lost 5 bases. The CDR3 sequence: CASSLSRTGVVHNEQFF. The CDR3 DNA is TGTGCCAGCAGCTTATCCAGGACAGGGGTGGTTCACAATGAGCAGTTCTTC.

The rearrangement joins TRBV6-2 or TRBV6-3 to TRBJ2-7, with TRBD2 matching over 12 bases. The CDR3 is 17 residues long. With 2 bases clipped from V and 4 bases from J, the junction kept 9 bases outside the gene matches. Germline V gives CDR1 MNHEY, CDR2 SVGEGT. The CDR3 DNA follows: TGTGCCAGCAGTTACGAGACTAGCGGGAGTGTACAATACGAGCAGTACTTC. Amino acid sequence: CASSYETSGSVQYEQYF.

The chain joins TRBV30 to TRBJ2-2, with no clear D. Between the trimmed V and J ends, which lost 2 bases and 0 bases, there was a span of 7 bases. The CDR3 contains 14 residues. Germline V gene data show CDR1 as GTSNPN and CDR2 as SVGIG (reference sequence). The DNA of the CDR3 is TGTGCCTGGAGTTCACAGCCGAACACCGGGGAGCTGTTTTTT. It codes for CAWSSQPNTGELFF.

CDR3 region: CASSVLQGTGELFF. The DNA for the CDR3 is TGTGCCAGCAGCGTCCTACAGGGGACCGGGGAGCTGTTTTTT. V is TRBV9 and J is TRBJ2-2; TRBD1 agrees at 7 bases. The CDR3 covers 14 residues. CDR1 SGDLS and CDR2 YYNGEE come from the germline V gene. Germline trimming cut 2 bases from V and 5 bases from J; bases unmatched to any gene: 3.

The chain carries TRBV4-3 and TRBJ2-7; TRBD1 matches 10 bases. Germline V lookup: CDR1 LGHNA, CDR2 YSLEER. The CDR3 covers 19 residues. The junction had 11 bases not matched to a gene; V was cut back by 0 bases and J by 0 bases. The CDR3 nucleotides are TGCGCCAGCAGCCAAGAGAGGGGACAGGGGCGGAGGGTCTCCTACGAGCAGTACTTC. Its translation: CASSQERGQGRRVSYEQYF.

The chain joins TRBV3-1 (or the pseudogene TRBV3-2) to TRBJ2-7; tentative D call: TRBD1 (5 bases). Germline V gene data show CDR1 as LGHDT and CDR2 as YNNKEL (reference sequence). Trimming pared 1 base from V and 9 bases from J, leaving 10 bases between. CDR3 length equals 12 residues. The CDR3 is CASSQGTLGQYF. The CDR3 DNA sequence: TGTGCCAGCAGCCAAGGGACACTTGGGCAGTACTTC.